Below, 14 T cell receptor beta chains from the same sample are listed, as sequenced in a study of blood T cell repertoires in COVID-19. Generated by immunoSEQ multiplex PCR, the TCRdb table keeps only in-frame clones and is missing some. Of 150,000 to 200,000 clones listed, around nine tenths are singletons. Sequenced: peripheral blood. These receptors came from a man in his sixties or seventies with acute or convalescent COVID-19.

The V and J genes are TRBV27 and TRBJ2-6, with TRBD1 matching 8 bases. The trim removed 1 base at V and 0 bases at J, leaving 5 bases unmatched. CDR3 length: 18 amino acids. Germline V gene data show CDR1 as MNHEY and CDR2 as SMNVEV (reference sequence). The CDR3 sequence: CASSLFGQGVSGANVLTF. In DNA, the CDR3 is TGTGCCAGCAGTTTATTCGGACAGGGAGTCTCTGGGGCCAACGTCCTGACTTTC.

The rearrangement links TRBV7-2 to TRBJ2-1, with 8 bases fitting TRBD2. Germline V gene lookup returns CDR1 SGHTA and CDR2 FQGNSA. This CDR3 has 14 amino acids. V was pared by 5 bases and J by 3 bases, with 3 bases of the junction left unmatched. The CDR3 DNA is TGTGCCAGCAGCGCTGCGGGAGGCTACAATGAGCAGTTCTTC. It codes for CASSAAGGYNEQFF. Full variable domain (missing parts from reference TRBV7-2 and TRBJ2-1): GAGVSQSPSNKVTEKGKDVELRCDPISGHTALYWYRQSLGQGLEFLIYFQGNSAPDKSGLPSDRFSAERTGGSVSTLTIQRTQQEDSAVYLCASSAAGGYNEQFFGPGTRLTVL.

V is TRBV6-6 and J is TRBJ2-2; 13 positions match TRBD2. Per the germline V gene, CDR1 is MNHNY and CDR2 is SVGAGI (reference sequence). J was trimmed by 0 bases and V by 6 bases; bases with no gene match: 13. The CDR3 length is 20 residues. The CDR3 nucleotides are TGTGCCAGCAGCGACGAAGGACTAGCGGGAGCCCCCCCGAACACCGGGGAGCTGTTTTTT. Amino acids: CASSDEGLAGAPPNTGELFF.

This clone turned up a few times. In DNA form, the CDR3 reads TGTGCCAGTAGTATCTCCAGGGCCGGGGAGCTGTTTTTT. Its translation is CASSISRAGELFF. This rearrangement joins TRBV19 to TRBJ2-2; D might be TRBD1 (5 bases). Germline CDR1 reads LNHDA; CDR2 reads SQIVND (reference sequence). Trimming shortened V by 3 bases and J by 6 bases, and 8 bases separated the two germline ends. This CDR3 comprises 13 residues.

The CDR3 region has the DNA TGTGCCAGCAGTGACTTTGGTCTCCCCAGGGGCATGAACACTGAAGCTTTCTTT. Translation: CASSDFGLPRGMNTEAFF. V usage is TRBV6-4 and J usage is TRBJ1-1; TRBD1 might be the D (6 bases). Germline CDR1 reads MRHNA; CDR2 reads SNTAGT. The CDR3 runs 18 residues. V shed 1 base and J shed 0 bases, with 18 bases lying between them.

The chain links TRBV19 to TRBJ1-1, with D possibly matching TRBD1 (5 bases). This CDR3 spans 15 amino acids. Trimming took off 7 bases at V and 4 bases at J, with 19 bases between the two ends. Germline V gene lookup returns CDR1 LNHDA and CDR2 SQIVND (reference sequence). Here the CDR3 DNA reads TGTGCCAGTAAGGATAAGACAGCCCCGAGCACTGAAGCTTTCTTT. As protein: CASKDKTAPSTEAFF.

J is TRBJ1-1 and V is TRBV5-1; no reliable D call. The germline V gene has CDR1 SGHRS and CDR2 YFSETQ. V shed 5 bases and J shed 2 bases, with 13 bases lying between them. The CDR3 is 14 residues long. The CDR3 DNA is TGCGCCAGCAGTCCCGGAGGGCCAAACACTGAAGCTTTCTTT. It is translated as CASSPGGPNTEAFF.

The CDR3 coding sequence is TGTGCCAGTAGCGGGAGCGGGGGAGCTGCAGATACGCAGTATTTT. The encoded protein is CASSGSGGAADTQYF. The V and J genes are TRBV5-4 and TRBJ2-3; 9 bases fit TRBD2. The CDR3 contains 15 residues. V gave up 8 bases and J gave up 4 bases; unmatched junction bases: 11. Germline V CDR1 and CDR2: SGHNT, YYREEE (reference sequence). Based on the CDR3 plus reference TRBV5-4 and TRBJ2-3, the full variable domain is ETGVTQSPTHLIKTRGQQVTLRCSSQSGHNTVSWYQQALGQGPQFIFQYYREEENGRGNFPPRFSGLQFPNYSSELNVNALELDDSALYLCASSGSGGAADTQYFGPGTRLTVL.

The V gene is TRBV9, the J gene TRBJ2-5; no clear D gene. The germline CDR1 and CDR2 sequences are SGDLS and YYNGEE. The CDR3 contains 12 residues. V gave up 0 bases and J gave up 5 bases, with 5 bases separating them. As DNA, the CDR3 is TGTGCCAGCAGCGTAGCGGGTGAGACCCAGTACTTC. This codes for CASSVAGETQYF.

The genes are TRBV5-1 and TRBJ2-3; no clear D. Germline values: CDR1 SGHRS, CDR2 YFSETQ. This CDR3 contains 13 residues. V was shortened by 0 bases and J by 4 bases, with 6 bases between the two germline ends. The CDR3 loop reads CASSLVPADTQYF. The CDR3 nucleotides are TGCGCCAGCAGCTTGGTCCCAGCAGATACGCAGTATTTT.

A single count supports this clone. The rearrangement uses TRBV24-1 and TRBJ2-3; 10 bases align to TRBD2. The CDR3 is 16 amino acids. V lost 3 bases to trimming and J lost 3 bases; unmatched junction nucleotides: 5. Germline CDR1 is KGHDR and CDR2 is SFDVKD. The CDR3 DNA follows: TGTGCCACCAGTGATCGAAGCGGGGGGGCTACAGATACGCAGTATTTT. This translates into CATSDRSGGATDTQYF.

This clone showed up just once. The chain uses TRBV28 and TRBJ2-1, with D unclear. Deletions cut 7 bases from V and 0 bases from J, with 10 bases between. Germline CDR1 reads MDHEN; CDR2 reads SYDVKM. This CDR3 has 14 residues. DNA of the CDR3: TGTGCCAGCAAGGTCACAGACTCCTACAATGAGCAGTTCTTC. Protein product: CASKVTDSYNEQFF.

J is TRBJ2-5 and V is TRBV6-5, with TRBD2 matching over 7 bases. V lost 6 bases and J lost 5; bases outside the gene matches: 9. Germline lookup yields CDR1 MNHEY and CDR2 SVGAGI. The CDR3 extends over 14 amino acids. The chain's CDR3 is CASRNLGGIETQYF. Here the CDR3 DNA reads TGTGCCAGCAGAAACCTGGGAGGGATCGAGACCCAGTACTTC.

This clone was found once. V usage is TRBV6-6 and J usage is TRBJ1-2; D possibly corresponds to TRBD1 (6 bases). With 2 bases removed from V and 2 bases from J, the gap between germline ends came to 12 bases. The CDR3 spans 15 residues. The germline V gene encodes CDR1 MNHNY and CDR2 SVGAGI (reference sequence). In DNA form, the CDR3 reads TGTGCCAGCAGTTACGGTTACAGGGAAAACTATGGCTACACCTTC. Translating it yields CASSYGYRENYGYTF.